The T cell receptor beta chain described here comes from a study of blood T cell repertoires in COVID-19. Study details: Researchers got acute and convalescent COVID-19 samples from the United States, Italy and Spain. T cells, B-cell-depleted T cells, or PBMCs provided the cDNA or gDNA that served as material.

Original handling: Using reference gene primer amplification, nucleated cell counts were estimated. TCRdb's table, derived via immunoSEQ multiplex PCR, lists solely in-frame clones and lacks some. Clonal size and the V and J genes are those of that table, whereas D and trimming came from the DNA. Of under 65,000 clones detected, roughly 91% appear once; the ten largest clones hold 6.5% to 9.5%. Per germline, CDR1 KGHSH and CDR2 LQKENI. The ends were cut back, 7 bases at V and 1 base at J, with 11 bases in the middle. This CDR3 has 13 amino acids. The chain carries TRBV18 and TRBJ2-7; D may be TRBD1 (6 bases). The receptor comes from a human donor in a cohort sampled during active COVID-19. The sample was peripheral blood. The CDR3 is CASCEGESYEQYF. For the CDR3, the DNA is TGTGCCAGCTGTGAGGGGGAGTCCTACGAGCAGTACTTC.